This T cell receptor beta chain was retrieved from a study of vaccination and CD4 T cells after COVID-19. Treatment of the sample: roughly 10-day PBMC culture with coronavirus spike peptide pools or control peptides (ViraFEST assay). Sequence data for DNA of cultured CD4+ T cells were generated by the Oncomine TCR Beta short-read assay. TCRdb re-analysed the PCR reads in MiXCR, keeping a single row per CDR3 protein. Among just over 20,000 distinct CDR3 sequences listed, roughly 70% were seen once. Trimming took 3 bases from V and 2 from J; bases not matched to a gene: 7. Germline CDR1 reads DFQATT; CDR2 reads SNEGSKA (reference sequence). The CDR3 has 15 residues. About this clonotype: Its antigen is unknown.

The genes are TRBV20-1 and TRBJ2-7; TRBD1 aligns across 10 bases. The sequence derives from a human donor who had recovered from COVID-19. The sequenced sample consisted of CD4+ T cells from blood, cultured in vitro. The CDR3 loop reads CSARDTGTGAYEQYF. CDR3 nucleotides: TGCAGTGCTAGGGATACCGGGACAGGGGCCTACGAGCAGTACTTC.